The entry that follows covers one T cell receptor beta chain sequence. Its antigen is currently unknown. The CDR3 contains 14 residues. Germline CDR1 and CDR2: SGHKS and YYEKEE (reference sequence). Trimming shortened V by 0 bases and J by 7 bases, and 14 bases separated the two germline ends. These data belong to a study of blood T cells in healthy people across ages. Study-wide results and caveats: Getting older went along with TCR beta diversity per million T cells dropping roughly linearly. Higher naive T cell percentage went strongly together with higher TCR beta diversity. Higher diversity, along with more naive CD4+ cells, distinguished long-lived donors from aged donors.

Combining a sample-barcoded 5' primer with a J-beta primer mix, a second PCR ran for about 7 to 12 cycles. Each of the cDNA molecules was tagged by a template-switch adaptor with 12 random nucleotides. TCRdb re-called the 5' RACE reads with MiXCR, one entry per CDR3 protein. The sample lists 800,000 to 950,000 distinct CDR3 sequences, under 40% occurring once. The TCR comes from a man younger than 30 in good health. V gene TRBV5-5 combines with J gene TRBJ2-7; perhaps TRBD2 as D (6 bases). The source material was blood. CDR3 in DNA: TGTGCCAGCAGCTTGGGGGGGGTTACGGTAGAGCAGTACTTC. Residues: CASSLGGVTVEQYF.